Following are 28 T cell receptor beta chains from one sample sequenced in a study of T cells after yellow fever vaccination. TCRdb analysed the 5' RACE reads with MiXCR anew, one entry per CDR3 protein. The sample includes approximately 130,000 distinct CDR3 sequences, 13% to 15% seen only once; the top ten take approximately 39%. Material: CD8+ T cells sorted from PBMCs, obtained 5 days after the yellow fever booster vaccination. These receptors came from a man aged 18-30 years who received the YFV17D yellow fever vaccine.

This clonotype has more than one count but fewer than ten. CDR3 residues: CSATSPRVNTEAFF. CDR3 nucleotide sequence: TGCAGTGCTACCTCCCCCAGGGTGAACACTGAAGCTTTCTTT. This chain joins TRBV20-1 and TRBJ1-1, with a weak D call TRBD1 (5 bases). Between the trimmed V and J ends, which lost 4 bases and 0 bases, there was a span of 12 bases. Germline V gene lookup returns CDR1 DFQATT and CDR2 SNEGSKA (reference sequence). The CDR3 runs 14 residues.

This clonotype has more than one count but fewer than ten. This chain joins TRBV2 and TRBJ2-1; no reliable D call. CDR1 is SNHLY, CDR2 FYNNEI, per germline. The CDR3 is 15 amino acids. Trimming pared 6 bases from V and 0 bases from J, leaving 12 bases between. The chain's CDR3 is CASRRETSSYNEQFF. In DNA, the CDR3 is TGTGCCAGCAGGAGAGAGACGAGCTCCTACAATGAGCAGTTCTTC. Full variable domain (outside the CDR3, taken from reference TRBV2 and TRBJ2-1): EPEVTQTPSHQVTQMGQEVILRCVPISNHLYFYWYRQILGQKVEFLVSFYNNEISEKSEIFDDQFSVERPDGSNFTLKIRSTKLEDSAMYFCASRRETSSYNEQFFGPGTRLTVL.

V gene TRBV10-3 combines with J gene TRBJ2-5, with D tentatively TRBD1 (6 bases). V was pared by 1 base and J by 2 bases, with 14 bases between. Germline CDR1 and CDR2: ENHRY and SYGVKD. This CDR3 spans 16 amino acids. The CDR3 DNA reads TGTGCCATCAGTGAGTTACGAAACAGGGCACAAGAGACCCAGTACTTC. Its protein is CAISELRNRAQETQYF.

V gene TRBV4-1 combines with J gene TRBJ2-1; D might be TRBD2 (6 bases). The CDR3 runs 12 residues. Trimming removed 1 base at V and 9 bases at J, with 7 bases between. Germline V gene sequence: CDR1 MGHRA, CDR2 YSYEKL. CDR3 sequence reads: CASSQGRGEQFF. CDR3 DNA: TGCGCCAGCAGCCAAGGGAGGGGTGAGCAGTTCTTC.

This clonotype was counted many times. This chain links TRBV18 with TRBJ2-7, with D possibly TRBD1 on 6 matching bases. V was pared by 6 bases and J by 4 bases, with 16 bases between. This CDR3 spans 14 amino acids. The germline V gene has CDR1 KGHSH and CDR2 LQKENI. CDR3 sequence (DNA): TGTGCCAGCTCGCAGACAGGAACGATGTACGAGCAGTACGTC. Encoded protein: CASSQTGTMYEQYV.

The chain is built from TRBV5-1 and TRBJ2-3; tentatively, D is TRBD2 (5 bases). The CDR3 length is 16 residues. CDR1 and CDR2 (germline): SGHRS, YFSETQ. Trimming removed 1 base at V and 1 base at J, with 13 bases between. The CDR3 DNA reads TGCGCCAGCAGCTTGTGGCCGGGGTTGGGCACAGATACGCAGTATTTT. It yields the protein CASSLWPGLGTDTQYF.

This clonotype has only a few counts. The genes are TRBV5-1 and TRBJ2-6; perhaps TRBD1 as D (6 bases). Germline lookup yields CDR1 SGHRS and CDR2 YFSETQ. Trimming stripped 4 bases from V and 2 bases from J, with 10 bases between. The CDR3 extends over 15 amino acids. CDR3 DNA sequence: TGCGCCAGCAGCGGCAGGGGTGCTGGGGCCAACGTCCTGACTTTC. Amino acids: CASSGRGAGANVLTF.

CDR3 protein: CASSLGTAYNEQFF. Here the CDR3 DNA reads TGTGCCAGCAGTTTAGGGACAGCCTACAATGAGCAGTTCTTC. This chain connects TRBV6-2 or TRBV6-3 to TRBJ2-1; 7 nucleotides align to TRBD1. From germline, CDR1 is MNHEY and CDR2 SVGEGT. The CDR3 consists of 14 residues. The V and J ends lost 4 bases and 2 bases, in that order; junction bases with no gene match: 2.

The genes are TRBV4-3 and TRBJ1-5; D gene ambiguous. The CDR3 sequence is 16 residues long. V was trimmed by 3 bases and J by 4 bases, leaving 16 bases between them. Germline V gives CDR1 LGHNA, CDR2 YSLEER. The CDR3 coding sequence is TGCGCCAGCAGCCAGGGGATAAGAGGGTCAAATCAGCCCCAGCATTTT. Encoded protein: CASSQGIRGSNQPQHF.

In this sample, this clonotype turned up a few times. The genes are TRBV12-3 or TRBV12-4 and TRBJ2-5; TRBD1 is a possible D gene (6 bases). Deletions cut 5 bases from V and 1 base from J, with 17 bases between. The CDR3 is 16 amino acids. The chain's CDR3 is CASSVSGTRTQETQYF. CDR3 DNA: TGTGCCAGCAGTGTATCCGGGACAAGGACCCAAGAGACCCAGTACTTC.

The rearrangement joins TRBV6-5 to TRBJ2-5; D may be TRBD2 (5 bases). Germline V gives CDR1 MNHEY, CDR2 SVGAGI. Trimming pared 0 bases from V and 6 bases from J, leaving 14 bases between. The CDR3 has 15 residues. The CDR3 DNA follows: TGTGCCAGCAGTTACTCGGGTTCTAGCTCCCAGACCCAGTACTTC. Its protein product is CASSYSGSSSQTQYF.

The sample holds many counts of this clonotype. The chain joins TRBV15 to TRBJ2-1; D call uncertain. Germline CDR1 LNHNV, CDR2 YYDKDF (reference sequence). V lost 5 bases to trimming and J lost 9 bases, with 14 bases between them. The CDR3 length is 13 residues. The chain's CDR3 is CATSFGPAAEQFF. The CDR3 DNA reads TGTGCCACCAGCTTTGGACCCGCGGCTGAGCAGTTCTTC.

V gene TRBV7-9 combines with J gene TRBJ1-1, with 7 nucleotides matching TRBD1. Germline loops: CDR1 SEHNR, CDR2 FQNEAQ (reference sequence). J lost 1 base, V lost 3 bases, and 2 bases had no gene match. The CDR3 runs 14 residues. The chain's CDR3 is CASSFRGENTEAFF. The CDR3 DNA reads as TGTGCCAGCAGCTTCAGGGGGGAGAACACTGAAGCTTTCTTT.

In DNA form, the CDR3 reads TGTGCCAGCAGTTTAGGTTCCGGCTACAATGAGCAGTTCTTC. Amino acids: CASSLGSGYNEQFF. V gene TRBV28 combines with J gene TRBJ2-1; D gene unclear. Germline CDR1 is MDHEN and CDR2 is SYDVKM. Trimming removed 2 bases at V and 3 bases at J, with 8 bases between. The CDR3 spans 14 residues.

CDR3 sequence: CASSYSKGSYEQYV. In DNA form, the CDR3 reads TGTGCCAGCAGTTACTCGAAGGGGTCCTACGAGCAGTACGTC. The chain is built from TRBV6-5 and TRBJ2-7; a weak D match, TRBD1 (5 bases). Trimming left V 0 bases short and J 1 base short, with 7 bases between. The germline V gene encodes CDR1 MNHEY and CDR2 SVGAGI. The CDR3 covers 14 residues.

This clonotype has only a few counts. V usage is TRBV29-1 and J usage is TRBJ2-5; tentative D call: TRBD2 (7 bases). CDR1 is SQVTM and CDR2 is ANQGSEA in the germline V gene. Trimming cost V 7 bases and J 1 base, with 13 bases left between them. This CDR3 is built from 13 residues. The CDR3 sequence is CSGARGGQETQYF. The CDR3 DNA is TGCAGCGGTGCGAGGGGGGGCCAAGAGACCCAGTACTTC.

This clonotype was counted between two and nine times. The chain is built from TRBV4-1 and TRBJ2-7; D gene uncertain. Trimming left V 0 bases short and J 5 bases short, with 17 bases between. The germline V gene encodes CDR1 MGHRA and CDR2 YSYEKL. CDR3 length: 16 amino acids. The chain's CDR3 is CASSQEVTTLIHEQYF. The CDR3 nucleotides read TGCGCCAGCAGCCAAGAAGTCACCACTCTTATCCACGAGCAGTACTTC.

The chain couples TRBV9 to TRBJ2-3, with D uncertain. The germline CDR1 and CDR2 sequences are SGDLS and YYNGEE. This CDR3 has 15 amino acids. V lost 4 bases and J 0 bases, leaving 12 bases between the germline ends. CDR3 bases: TGTGCCAGCAGCCTATTTGTGGGTAGCACAGATACGCAGTATTTT. As protein: CASSLFVGSTDTQYF.

The chain links TRBV9 to TRBJ2-5, with TRBD1 matching 7 bases. After removal of 1 base from V and 1 base from J, the junction contained 7 bases not matched to a gene. Per germline, CDR1 SGDLS and CDR2 YYNGEE. This CDR3 is 16 amino acids long. The CDR3 DNA is TGTGCCAGCAGCGTACGGGACAGCTTTATCCAAGAGACCCAGTACTTC. This gives the protein CASSVRDSFIQETQYF.

In its sample, this clonotype was seen once. J is TRBJ2-7 and V is TRBV6-5; D tentatively fits TRBD1 or TRBD2 (5 bases each). Germline-derived CDR1 and CDR2 are MNHEY and SVGAGI. The CDR3 runs 11 residues. Trimming removed 6 bases at V and 6 bases at J, with 9 bases between. The CDR3 DNA reads TGTGCCAGCAGGAGGGGCATCGAGCAGTACTTC. Translating it yields CASRRGIEQYF.

This chain connects TRBV7-9 to TRBJ2-5; D is unresolved. Per the germline V gene, CDR1 is SEHNR and CDR2 is FQNEAQ (reference sequence). This CDR3 spans 12 amino acids. Trimming pared 8 bases from V and 1 base from J, leaving 8 bases between. Here the CDR3 DNA reads TGTGCCAGCGAACAACCCCAAGAGACCCAGTACTTC. Its translation: CASEQPQETQYF. Using reference TRBV7-9 and TRBJ2-5 for the parts outside the CDR3, the full variable domain is DTGVSQNPRHKITKRGQNVTFRCDPISEHNRLYWYRQTLGQGPEFLTYFQNEAQLEKSRLLSDRFSAERPKGSFSTLEIQRTEQGDSAMYLCASEQPQETQYFGPGTRLLVL.

This clonotype appeared a few times. The chain uses TRBV7-6 and TRBJ2-3, with D perhaps matching TRBD1 (5 bases). Germline CDR1 and CDR2: SGHVS and FNYEAQ. This CDR3 is 14 amino acids long. The ends were cut back, 4 bases at V and 5 bases at J, with 13 bases in the middle. The DNA of the CDR3 is TGTGCCAGCAGCTACACAGGTGCCGTAGATACGCAGTATTTT. Amino acids: CASSYTGAVDTQYF.

The genes are TRBV4-1 and TRBJ2-2; 7 bases line up with TRBD2. J lost 4 bases, V lost 1 base, and 3 bases had no gene match. Per the germline V gene, CDR1 is MGHRA and CDR2 is YSYEKL. The CDR3 sequence is 15 residues long. The CDR3 sequence is CASSQGGGFTGELFF. Written as DNA, the CDR3 is TGCGCCAGCAGCCAAGGGGGGGGGTTCACCGGGGAGCTGTTTTTT.

This clonotype was found a few times. The V call is TRBV4-3, the J call TRBJ1-3; D unresolved. CDR1 LGHNA and CDR2 YSLEER come from the germline V gene. Trimming pared 0 bases from V and 0 bases from J, leaving 6 bases between. The CDR3 has 15 residues. The DNA of the CDR3 is TGCGCCAGCAGCCAAGATGTAGGCTCTGGAAACACCATATATTTT. Translated: CASSQDVGSGNTIYF.

This clonotype turned up a few times. The rearrangement uses TRBV7-6 and TRBJ2-5; 9 nucleotides align to TRBD2. Germline V gene data show CDR1 as SGHVS and CDR2 as FNYEAQ. The V gene end was trimmed by 3 bases and the J gene end by 3 bases; junction bases not matched to a gene: 5. This CDR3 spans 15 amino acids. The DNA for the CDR3 is TGTGCCAGCAGCTTCAGACTAGCGGCTAAAGAGACCCAGTACTTC. Translated, it gives CASSFRLAAKETQYF. The variable domain in full, completed from reference TRBV7-6 and TRBJ2-5, reads GAGVSQSPRYKVTKRGQDVALRCDPISGHVSLYWYRQALGQGPEFLTYFNYEAQQDKSGLPNDRFSAERPEGSISTLTIQRTEQRDSAMYRCASSFRLAAKETQYFGPGTRLLVL.

This clonotype has a count of ten or more. In DNA form, the CDR3 reads TGCAGCGTTGCGAGACCAACCTACAATGAGCAGTTCTTC. This translates into CSVARPTYNEQFF. J is TRBJ2-1 and V is TRBV29-1; D is uncertain. The CDR3 spans 13 residues. Trimming stripped 4 bases from V and 2 bases from J, with 9 bases between. CDR1 SQVTM and CDR2 ANQGSEA come from the germline V gene.

The chain has TRBV25-1 and TRBJ1-1; D is ambiguous. The CDR3 is 14 residues long. The V end was cut by 6 bases, the J end by 3 bases, with 14 bases between. CDR1 is MGHDK, CDR2 SYGVNS, per germline. The CDR3, as DNA: TGTGCCAGCAGACCCCCGGGGAGGTACACTGAAGCTTTCTTT. Amino acid sequence: CASRPPGRYTEAFF. Using reference TRBV25-1 and TRBJ1-1 for the parts outside the CDR3, the full variable domain is EADIYQTPRYLVIGTGKKITLECSQTMGHDKMYWYQQDPGMELHLIHYSYGVNSTEKGDLSSESTVSRIRTEHFPLTLESARPSHTSQYLCASRPPGRYTEAFFGQGTRLTVV.

The V gene is TRBV12-3 or TRBV12-4, the J gene TRBJ2-2; D possibly matches TRBD1 or TRBD2 (6 bases each). CDR3 size: 17 residues. V shed 7 bases and J shed 0 bases, with 18 bases lying between them. This chain's CDR3 is CASMARLGGPNTGELFF. CDR3 DNA: TGTGCCAGCATGGCGCGCCTAGGGGGGCCGAACACCGGGGAGCTGTTTTTT.